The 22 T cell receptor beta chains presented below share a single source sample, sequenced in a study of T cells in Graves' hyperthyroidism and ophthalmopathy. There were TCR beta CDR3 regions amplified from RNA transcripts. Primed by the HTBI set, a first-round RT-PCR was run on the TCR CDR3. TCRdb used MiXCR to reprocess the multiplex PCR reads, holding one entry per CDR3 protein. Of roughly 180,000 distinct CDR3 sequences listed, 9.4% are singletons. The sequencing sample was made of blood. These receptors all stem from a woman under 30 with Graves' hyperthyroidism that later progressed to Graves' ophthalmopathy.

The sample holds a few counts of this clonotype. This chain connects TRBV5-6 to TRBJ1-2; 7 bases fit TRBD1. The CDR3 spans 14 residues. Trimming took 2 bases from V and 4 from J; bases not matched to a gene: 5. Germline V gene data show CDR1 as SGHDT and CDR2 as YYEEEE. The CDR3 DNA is TGTGCCAGCAGCTTACAGGGGTCGAGCTATGGCTACACCTTC. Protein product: CASSLQGSSYGYTF.

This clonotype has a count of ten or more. This CDR3 is CASSDQTGPTDTQYF. The CDR3 nucleotides read TGTGCCAGCAGTGACCAGACAGGGCCCACAGATACGCAGTATTTT. This rearrangement joins TRBV28 to TRBJ2-3; TRBD1 aligns across 7 bases. Looked up from germline, CDR1 is MDHEN and CDR2 is SYDVKM. V was pared by 5 bases and J by 2 bases, with 7 bases of the junction left unmatched. The CDR3 contains 15 residues.

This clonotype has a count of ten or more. Here the CDR3 reads CASSPGRETNYGYTF. CDR3 DNA sequence: TGTGCCAGCAGTCCCGGACGGGAGACTAACTATGGCTACACCTTC. The chain joins TRBV12-3 or TRBV12-4 to TRBJ1-2, with unresolved D. Deletions cut 5 bases from V and 0 bases from J, with 13 bases between. The CDR3 length is 15 residues.

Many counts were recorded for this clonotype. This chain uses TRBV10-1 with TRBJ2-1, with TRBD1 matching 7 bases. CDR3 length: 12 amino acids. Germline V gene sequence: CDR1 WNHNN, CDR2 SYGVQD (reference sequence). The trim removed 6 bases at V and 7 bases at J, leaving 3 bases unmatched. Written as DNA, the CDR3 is TGCGCCAGCAGCCCGACAGGGAATGAGCAGTTCTTC. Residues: CASSPTGNEQFF.

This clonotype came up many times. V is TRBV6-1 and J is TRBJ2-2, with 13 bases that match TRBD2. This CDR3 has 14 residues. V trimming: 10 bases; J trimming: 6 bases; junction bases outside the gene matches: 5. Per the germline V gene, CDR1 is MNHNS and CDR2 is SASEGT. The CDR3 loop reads CATGLAGDAGELFF. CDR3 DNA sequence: TGTGCCACCGGACTAGCGGGAGATGCCGGGGAGCTGTTTTTT.

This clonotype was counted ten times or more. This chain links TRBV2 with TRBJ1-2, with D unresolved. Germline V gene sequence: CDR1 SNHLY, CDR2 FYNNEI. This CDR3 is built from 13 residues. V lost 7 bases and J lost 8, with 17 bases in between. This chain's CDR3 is CASTAAAGGGYTF. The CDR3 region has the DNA TGTGCCAGCACCGCCGCGGCGGGAGGAGGCTACACCTTC.

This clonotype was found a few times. The CDR3 is CAASGTGVRNEQYF. CDR3 coding DNA: TGTGCCGCTTCCGGGACAGGGGTGCGCAACGAGCAGTACTTC. This sequence joins TRBV10-3 and TRBJ2-7, with 10 bases that match TRBD1. The CDR3 is made up of 14 amino acids. J was trimmed by 5 bases and V by 11 bases; bases with no gene match: 12. Germline V gene sequence: CDR1 ENHRY, CDR2 SYGVKD.

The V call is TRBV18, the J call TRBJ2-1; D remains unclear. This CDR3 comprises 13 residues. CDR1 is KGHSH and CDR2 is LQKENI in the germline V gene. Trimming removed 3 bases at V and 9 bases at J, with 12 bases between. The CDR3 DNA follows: TGTGCCAGCTCACCCCCCGATTGGGGTGAGCAGTTCTTC. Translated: CASSPPDWGEQFF.

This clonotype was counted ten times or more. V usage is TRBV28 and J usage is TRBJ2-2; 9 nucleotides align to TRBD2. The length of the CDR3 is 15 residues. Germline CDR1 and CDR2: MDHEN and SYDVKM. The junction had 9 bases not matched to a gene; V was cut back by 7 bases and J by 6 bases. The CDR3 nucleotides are TGTGCCAGCACCCCCGCGGGGGGGCCCTCCGGGGAGCTGTTTTTT. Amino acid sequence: CASTPAGGPSGELFF.

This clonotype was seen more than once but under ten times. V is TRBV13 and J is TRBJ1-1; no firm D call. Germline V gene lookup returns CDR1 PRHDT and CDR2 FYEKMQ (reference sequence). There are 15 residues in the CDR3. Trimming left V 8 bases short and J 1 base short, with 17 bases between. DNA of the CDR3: TGTGCCAGCTGTCTCCCGGGAGGGAGGAACACTGAAGCTTTCTTT. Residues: CASCLPGGRNTEAFF. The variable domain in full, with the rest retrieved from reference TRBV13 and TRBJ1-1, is AAGVIQSPRHLIKEKRETATLKCYPIPRHDTVYWYQQGPGQDPQFLISFYEKMQSDKGSIPDRFSAQQFSDYHSELNMSSLELGDSALYFCASCLPGGRNTEAFFGQGTRLTVV.

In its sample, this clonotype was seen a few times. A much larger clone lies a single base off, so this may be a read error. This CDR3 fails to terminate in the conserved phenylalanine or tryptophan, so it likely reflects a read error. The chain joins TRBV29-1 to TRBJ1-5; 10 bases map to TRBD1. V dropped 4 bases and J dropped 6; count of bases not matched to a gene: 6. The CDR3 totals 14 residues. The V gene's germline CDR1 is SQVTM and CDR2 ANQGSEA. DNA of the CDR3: TGCAGCGTTGGGATGGGACAGGGGAGTCAGCCCCAGCATCTT. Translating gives CSVGMGQGSQPQHL.

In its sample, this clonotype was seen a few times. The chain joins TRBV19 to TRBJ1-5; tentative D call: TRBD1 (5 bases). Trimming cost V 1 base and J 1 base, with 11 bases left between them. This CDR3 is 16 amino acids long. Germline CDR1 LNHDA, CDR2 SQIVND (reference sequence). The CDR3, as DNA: TGTGCCAGTAGTATAGTGGGGGTTTTAAGCAATCAGCCCCAGCATTTT. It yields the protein CASSIVGVLSNQPQHF.

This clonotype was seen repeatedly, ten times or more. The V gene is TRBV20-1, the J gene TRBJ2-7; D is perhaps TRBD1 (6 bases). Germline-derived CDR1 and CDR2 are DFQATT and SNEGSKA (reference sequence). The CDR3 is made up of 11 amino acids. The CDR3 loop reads CSARGSYEQYF. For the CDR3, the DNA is TGCAGCGCCAGGGGTTCCTACGAGCAGTACTTC.

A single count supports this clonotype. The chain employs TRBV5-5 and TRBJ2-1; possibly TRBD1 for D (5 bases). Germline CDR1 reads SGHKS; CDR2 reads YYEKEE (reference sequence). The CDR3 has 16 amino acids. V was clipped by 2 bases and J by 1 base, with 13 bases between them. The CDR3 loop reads CASSFSAPGSYNEQFF. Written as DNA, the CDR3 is TGTGCCAGCAGCTTTTCCGCCCCAGGGTCCTACAATGAGCAGTTCTTC.

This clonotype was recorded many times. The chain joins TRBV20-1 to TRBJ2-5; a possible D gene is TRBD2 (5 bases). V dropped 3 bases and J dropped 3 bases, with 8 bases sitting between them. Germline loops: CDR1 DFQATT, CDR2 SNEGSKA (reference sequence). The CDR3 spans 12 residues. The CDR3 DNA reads TGCAGTGCTAGTCTAGCAGAAGAGACCCAGTACTTC. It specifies CSASLAEETQYF.

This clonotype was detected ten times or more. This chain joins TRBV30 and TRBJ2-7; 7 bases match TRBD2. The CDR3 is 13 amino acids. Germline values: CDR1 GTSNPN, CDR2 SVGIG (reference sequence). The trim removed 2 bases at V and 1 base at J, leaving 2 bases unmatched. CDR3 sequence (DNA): TGTGCCTGGAGTTGGGGAGGGTCCTACGAGCAGTACTTC. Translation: CAWSWGGSYEQYF.

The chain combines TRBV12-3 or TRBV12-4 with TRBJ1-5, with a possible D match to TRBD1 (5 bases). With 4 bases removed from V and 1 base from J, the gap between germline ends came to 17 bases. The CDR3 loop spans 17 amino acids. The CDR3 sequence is CASSSLGTRGSNQPQHF. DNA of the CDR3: TGTGCCAGCAGTTCCCTCGGGACTCGGGGAAGCAATCAGCCCCAGCATTTT.

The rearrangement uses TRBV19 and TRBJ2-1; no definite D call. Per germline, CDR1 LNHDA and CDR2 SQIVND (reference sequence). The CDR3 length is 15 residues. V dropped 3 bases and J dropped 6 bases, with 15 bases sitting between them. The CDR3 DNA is TGTGCCAGTAGTATCCCGGACCTCCGCGGCAATGAGCAGTTCTTC. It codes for CASSIPDLRGNEQFF.

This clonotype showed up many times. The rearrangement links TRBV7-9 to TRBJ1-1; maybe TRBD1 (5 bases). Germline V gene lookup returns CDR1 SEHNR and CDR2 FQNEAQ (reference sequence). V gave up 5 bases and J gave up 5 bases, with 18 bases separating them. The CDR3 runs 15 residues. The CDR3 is CASSQLAGGGTEAFF. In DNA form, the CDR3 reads TGTGCCAGCAGCCAACTTGCGGGGGGAGGTACTGAAGCTTTCTTT.

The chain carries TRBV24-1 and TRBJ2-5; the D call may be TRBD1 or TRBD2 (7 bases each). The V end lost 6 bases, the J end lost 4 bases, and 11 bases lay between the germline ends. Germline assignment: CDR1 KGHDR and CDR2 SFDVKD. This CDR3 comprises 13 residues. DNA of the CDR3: TGTGCCACCAGTTCAGGGGGGGGAGAGACCCAGTACTTC. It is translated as CATSSGGGETQYF.

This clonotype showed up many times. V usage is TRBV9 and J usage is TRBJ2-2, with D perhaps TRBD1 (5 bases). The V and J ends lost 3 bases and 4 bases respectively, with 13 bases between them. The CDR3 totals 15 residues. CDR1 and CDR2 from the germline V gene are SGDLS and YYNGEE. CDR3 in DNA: TGTGCCAGCAGCGAGAGCATAAGGGGCACCGGGGAGCTGTTTTTT. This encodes CASSESIRGTGELFF.

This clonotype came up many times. DNA of the CDR3: TGTGCCAGTAGTTATAAGGGGGCGCGCACTGAAGCTTTCTTT. This translates into CASSYKGARTEAFF. The chain has TRBV19 and TRBJ1-1; 7 bases are a match to TRBD1. In germline, CDR1 is LNHDA, CDR2 SQIVND (reference sequence). Trimming at V came to 5 bases and at J to 4 bases, leaving 7 bases not matched to a gene. The CDR3 consists of 14 residues.